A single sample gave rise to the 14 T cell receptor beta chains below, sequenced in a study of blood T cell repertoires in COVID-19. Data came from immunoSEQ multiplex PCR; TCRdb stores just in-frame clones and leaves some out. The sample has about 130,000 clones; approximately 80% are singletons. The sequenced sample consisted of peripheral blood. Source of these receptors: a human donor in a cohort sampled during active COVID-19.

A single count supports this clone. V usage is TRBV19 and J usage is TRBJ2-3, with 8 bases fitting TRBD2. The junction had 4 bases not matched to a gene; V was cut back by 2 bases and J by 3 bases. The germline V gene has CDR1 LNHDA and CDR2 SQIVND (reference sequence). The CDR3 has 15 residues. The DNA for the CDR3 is TGTGCCAGTAGTATATCACCTAGCGGGACAGATACGCAGTATTTT. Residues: CASSISPSGTDTQYF.

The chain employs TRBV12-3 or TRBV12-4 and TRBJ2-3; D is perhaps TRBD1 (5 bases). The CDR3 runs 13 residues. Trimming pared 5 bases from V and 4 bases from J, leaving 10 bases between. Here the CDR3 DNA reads TGTGCCAGCAGTCGTCAGGGTGCAGATACGCAGTATTTT. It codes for CASSRQGADTQYF.

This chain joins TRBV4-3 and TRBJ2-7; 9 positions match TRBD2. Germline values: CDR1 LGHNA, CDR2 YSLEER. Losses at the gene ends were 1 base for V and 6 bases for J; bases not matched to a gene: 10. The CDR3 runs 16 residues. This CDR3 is CASSQGGIAGECEQYV. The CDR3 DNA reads TGCGCCAGCAGCCAAGGTGGAATAGCGGGAGAATGCGAGCAGTACGTC.

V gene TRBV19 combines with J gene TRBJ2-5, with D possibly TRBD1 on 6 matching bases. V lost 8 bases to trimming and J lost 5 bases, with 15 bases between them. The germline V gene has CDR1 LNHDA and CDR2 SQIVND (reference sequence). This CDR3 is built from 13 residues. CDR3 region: CASLDSPRETQYF. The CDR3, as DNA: TGTGCCAGTCTGGACAGCCCTAGGGAGACCCAGTACTTC.

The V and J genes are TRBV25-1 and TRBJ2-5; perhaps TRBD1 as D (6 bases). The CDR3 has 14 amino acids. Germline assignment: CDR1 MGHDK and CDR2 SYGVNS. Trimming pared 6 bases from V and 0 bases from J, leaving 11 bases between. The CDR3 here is CASSFTGHQETQYF. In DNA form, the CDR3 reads TGTGCCAGCAGCTTTACAGGGCACCAAGAGACCCAGTACTTC.

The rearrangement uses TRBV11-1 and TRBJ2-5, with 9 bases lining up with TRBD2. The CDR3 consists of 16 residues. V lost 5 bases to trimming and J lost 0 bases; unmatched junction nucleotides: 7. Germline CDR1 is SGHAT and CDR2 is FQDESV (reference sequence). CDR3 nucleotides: TGTGCCAGCAGCCCAGGGGTAGCGGGGGACCAAGAGACCCAGTACTTC. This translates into CASSPGVAGDQETQYF.

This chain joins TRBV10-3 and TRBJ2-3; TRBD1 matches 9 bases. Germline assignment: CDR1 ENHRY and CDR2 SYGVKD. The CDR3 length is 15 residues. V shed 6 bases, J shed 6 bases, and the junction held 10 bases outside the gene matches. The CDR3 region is CAIRGTGRRVDTQYF. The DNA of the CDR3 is TGTGCCATCAGAGGGACAGGGAGGAGAGTGGATACGCAGTATTTT.

This CDR3 is CASSPGGGPEQYF. In DNA, the CDR3 is TGTGCCAGCAGTCCCGGGGGGGGGCCCGAGCAGTACTTC. The chain joins TRBV12-3 or TRBV12-4 to TRBJ2-7; 8 bases map to TRBD2. The CDR3 runs 13 residues. V shed 5 bases, J shed 6 bases, and the junction held 6 bases outside the gene matches.

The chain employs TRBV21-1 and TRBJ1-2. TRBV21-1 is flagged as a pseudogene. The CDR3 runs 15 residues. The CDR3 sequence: CASRKGEGYDYGYTF. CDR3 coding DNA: TGTGCCAGCAGGAAGGGTGAGGGATATGACTATGGCTACACCTTC.

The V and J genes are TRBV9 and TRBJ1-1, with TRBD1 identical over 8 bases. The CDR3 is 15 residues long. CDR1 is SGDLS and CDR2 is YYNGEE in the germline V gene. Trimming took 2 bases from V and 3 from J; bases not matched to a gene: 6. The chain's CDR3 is CASSVSTDRDTEAFF. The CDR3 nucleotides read TGTGCCAGCAGCGTCTCTACGGACAGGGACACTGAAGCTTTCTTT.

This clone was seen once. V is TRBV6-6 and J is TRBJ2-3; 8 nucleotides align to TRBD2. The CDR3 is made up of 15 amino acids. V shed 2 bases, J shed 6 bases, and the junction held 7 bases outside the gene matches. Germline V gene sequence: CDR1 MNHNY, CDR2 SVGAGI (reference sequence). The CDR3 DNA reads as TGTGCCAGCAGTTACGGGCTAGCGGGCGGGGATACGCAGTATTTT. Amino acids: CASSYGLAGGDTQYF.

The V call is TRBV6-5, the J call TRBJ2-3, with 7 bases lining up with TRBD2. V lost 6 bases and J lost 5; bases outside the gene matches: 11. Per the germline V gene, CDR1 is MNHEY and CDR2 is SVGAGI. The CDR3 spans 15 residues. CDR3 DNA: TGTGCCAGCAGCCTGGGGGGGGTTACGGGAGATACGCAGTATTTT. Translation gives CASSLGGVTGDTQYF.

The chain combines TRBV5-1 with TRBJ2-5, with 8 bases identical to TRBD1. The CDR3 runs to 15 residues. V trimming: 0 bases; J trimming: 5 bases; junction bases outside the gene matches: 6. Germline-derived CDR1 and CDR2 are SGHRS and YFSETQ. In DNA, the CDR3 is TGCGCCAGCAGCTTGGCCGGACAGGGCTCCGAGACCCAGTACTTC. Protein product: CASSLAGQGSETQYF.

The CDR3 region has the DNA TGTGCCACCAGCAGAGACAGGGGGTTTGAGCAGTTCTTC. Its translation is CATSRDRGFEQFF. J is TRBJ2-1 and V is TRBV15, with 7 bases identical to TRBD1. This CDR3 comprises 13 residues. Germline lookup yields CDR1 LNHNV and CDR2 YYDKDF (reference sequence). The V segment lost 0 bases and the J segment 9 bases; nucleotides outside the gene matches: 2.